This T cell receptor (beta chain) was found in a study of beta chain features in type 1 diabetes. The table lists this clone with a few counts. At one end the junction does not follow the germline gene, possibly because of a read error. CDR3 length equals 17 residues. The germline CDR1 and CDR2 sequences are SGHRS and YFSETQ. TCRB transcripts that were expressed got sequenced, as all of the isolated RNA had been reverse transcribed. Sequencing used immunoSEQ multiplex PCR; TCRdb keeps in-frame clones, though not all of them. The sample records about 210,000 clones, about a tenth being singletons. Sequencing was done on a sample of central memory CD4+ T cells from blood. This sequence was found in a man younger than 30 in good health. The chain uses TRBV5-1 and TRBJ2-5; perhaps TRBD1 as D (5 bases). For the CDR3, the DNA is TGCGCCATCAGCTTGCGAGGAAGGGGCCCCTACGAGGAGACCCAGTACTTC. Its protein is CAISLRGRGPYEETQYF.